A selection of T cell receptor beta chains follows, all from one sample in a study of cytotoxic CD8 clonotypes in ibrutinib-treated CLL. Repertoires were generated with immunoSEQ multiplex PCR, while TCRdb's copy carries only in-frame clones and drops some. The data contain more than 200,000 clones, about three quarters of them seen just once; the ten biggest clones take up over 5.5%. The starting material was PBMCs, obtained after 12 months of ibrutinib treatment. The receptor source for this set is a human donor with chronic lymphocytic leukemia. CDR3s include the opening cysteine and the closing phenylalanine or tryptophan. The D gene is left open where the match is weak. The size entry is marked missing in some rows and otherwise reads once, few, many or a size class.

clone_size,j_call,cdr3_length,d_call,v_call,cdr3_aa,cdr3_nt
NA,TRBJ1-1,13,NA,TRBV7-2,CASSLVGRAEAFF,TGTGCCAGCAGCTTAGTAGGGCGGGCCGAAGCTTTCTTT
once,TRBJ2-5,15,TRBD2,TRBV7-3,CASSIAGGPKETQYF,TGTGCCAGCAGTATAGCGGGAGGACCTAAAGAGACCCAGTACTTC
NA,TRBJ2-5,12,NA,TRBV9,CASSVGGETQYF,TGTGCCAGCAGCGTAGGAGGGGAGACCCAGTACTTC
NA,TRBJ1-1,14,TRBD1,TRBV5-4,CASSSTGAGTEAFF,TGTGCCAGCAGCTCTACAGGGGCTGGCACTGAAGCTTTCTTT
once,TRBJ2-3,15,NA,TRBV19,CASSIARYYTDTQYF,TGTGCCAGTAGTATCGCCAGGTATTACACAGATACGCAGTATTTT
NA,TRBJ2-2,16,NA,TRBV6-5,CASSYGRALYTGELFF,TGTGCCAGCAGTTACGGCAGGGCCCTGTACACCGGGGAGCTGTTTTTT
NA,TRBJ1-1,16,TRBD1,TRBV19,CASNGGTGGPDGEAFF,TGTGCCAGTAATGGGGGGACAGGGGGTCCGGACGGTGAAGCTTTCTTT
NA,TRBJ2-3,12,NA,TRBV7-2,CASSFVSDTQYF,TGTGCCAGCAGCTTTGTGTCAGATACGCAGTATTTT
once,TRBJ1-5,15,TRBD1,TRBV9,CASSQQGLSNQPQHF,TGTGCCAGCAGCCAACAGGGGTTGAGCAATCAGCCCCAGCATTTT
NA,TRBJ2-3,17,TRBD2,TRBV5-1,CASSVGRTSGFTDTQYF,TGCGCCAGCAGCGTGGGAAGGACTAGCGGATTCACAGATACGCAGTATTTT
NA,TRBJ1-6,15,TRBD1,TRBV19,CASSTQTGLQSPLHF,TGTGCCAGTAGTACCCAGACAGGGCTCCAGTCACCCCTCCACTTT
few,TRBJ2-7,14,NA,TRBV7-6,CASSTGRSSYEQYF,TGTGCCAGCTCAACGGGACGGAGCTCCTACGAGCAGTACTTC
many,TRBJ2-7,15,TRBD1,TRBV28,CASSPPRDRPDEQYF,TGTGCCAGCAGTCCCCCCCGGGACAGGCCTGACGAGCAGTACTTC
NA,TRBJ2-7,14,NA,TRBV21-1,CASSKLDRSYEQYF,TGTGCCAGCAGCAAATTGGACAGATCCTACGAGCAGTACTTC
NA,TRBJ1-1,15,NA,TRBV18,CASSPVVGGRSEAFF,TGTGCCAGCTCACCAGTGGTGGGGGGCCGGTCTGAAGCTTTCTTT